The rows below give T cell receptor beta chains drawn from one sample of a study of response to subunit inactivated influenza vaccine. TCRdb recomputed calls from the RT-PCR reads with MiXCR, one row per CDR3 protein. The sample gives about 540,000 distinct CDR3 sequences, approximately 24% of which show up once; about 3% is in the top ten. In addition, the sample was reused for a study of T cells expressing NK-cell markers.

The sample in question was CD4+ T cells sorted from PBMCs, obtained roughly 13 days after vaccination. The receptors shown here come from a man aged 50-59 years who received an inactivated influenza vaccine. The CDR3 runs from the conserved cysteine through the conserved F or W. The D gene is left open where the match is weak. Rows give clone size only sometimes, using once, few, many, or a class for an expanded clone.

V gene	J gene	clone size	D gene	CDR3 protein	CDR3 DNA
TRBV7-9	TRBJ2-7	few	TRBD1	CASSFTTTGGRNYEQYF	TGTGCCAGCAGCTTCACAACGACAGGGGGGCGAAACTACGAGCAGTACTTC
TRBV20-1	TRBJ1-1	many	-	CSAADRNTEAFF	TGCAGTGCAGCGGACCGGAACACTGAAGCTTTCTTT
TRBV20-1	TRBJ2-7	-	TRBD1	CSARSWDRAYEQYF	TGCAGTGCTAGATCCTGGGACAGAGCCTACGAGCAGTACTTC
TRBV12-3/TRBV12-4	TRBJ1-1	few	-	CASSLGGVRTEAFF	TGTGCCAGCTCCCTAGGCGGGGTGCGCACTGAAGCTTTCTTT
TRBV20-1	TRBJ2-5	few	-	CSAPRGAVQETQYF	TGCAGTGCTCCAAGGGGGGCAGTCCAAGAGACCCAGTACTTC
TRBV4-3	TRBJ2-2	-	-	CASSQVQSNTGELFF	TGCGCCAGCAGCCAAGTCCAGAGTAACACCGGGGAGCTGTTTTTT
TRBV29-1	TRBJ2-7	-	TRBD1	CSVELRGGATEQYF	TGCAGCGTTGAGTTAAGAGGGGGCGCAACCGAGCAGTACTTC
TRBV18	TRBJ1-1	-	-	CASSPIFTANTEAFF	TGTGCCAGCTCACCAATCTTCACAGCAAACACTGAAGCTTTCTTT
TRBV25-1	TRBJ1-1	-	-	CASSEYSTANTEAFF	TGTGCCAGCAGTGAATACTCGACAGCGAACACTGAAGCTTTCTTT
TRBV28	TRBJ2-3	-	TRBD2	CASSLLAGAFSSTDTQYF	TGTGCCAGCAGTCTTCTAGCGGGCGCCTTCTCTAGCACAGATACGCAGTATTTT
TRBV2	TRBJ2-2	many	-	CASSRQANTGELFF	TGTGCCAGCAGTAGGCAGGCGAACACCGGGGAGCTGTTTTTT
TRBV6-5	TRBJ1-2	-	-	CASSYGTHANYGYTF	TGTGCCAGCAGTTACGGGACACACGCTAACTATGGCTACACCTTC
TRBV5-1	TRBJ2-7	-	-	CASSLGLGTEQYF	TGCGCCAGCAGCTTGGGTTTGGGAACCGAGCAGTACTTC
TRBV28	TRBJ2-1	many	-	CASISYQRLNNEQFF	TGTGCCAGCATCTCTTACCAGCGGTTGAACAATGAGCAGTTCTTC
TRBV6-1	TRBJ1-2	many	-	CASTETRPQGRGYTF	TGTGCCAGCACCGAGACCCGACCTCAGGGAAGGGGCTACACCTTC
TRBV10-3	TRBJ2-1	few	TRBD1	CAISEIYNRGNEQFF	TGTGCCATCAGTGAGATATACAACAGGGGGAATGAGCAGTTCTTC
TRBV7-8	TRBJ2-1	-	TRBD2	CASSLVLTSGLYSYNEQFF	TGTGCCAGCAGCTTAGTTTTGACTAGCGGGTTATACTCCTACAATGAGCAGTTCTTC
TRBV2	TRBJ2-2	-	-	CASSERQVGNTGELFF	TGTGCCAGCAGTGAACGCCAGGTTGGGAACACCGGGGAGCTGTTTTTT
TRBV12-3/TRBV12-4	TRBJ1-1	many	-	CASSVEQGANEAFF	TGTGCCAGCAGTGTAGAACAGGGAGCAAATGAAGCTTTCTTT
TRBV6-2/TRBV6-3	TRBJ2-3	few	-	CASSYRGTVSDTQYF	TGTGCCAGCAGTTACCGCGGGACAGTGTCAGATACGCAGTATTTT
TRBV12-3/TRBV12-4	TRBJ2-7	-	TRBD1	CASRGTGSSYEQYF	TGTGCCAGCAGGGGGACAGGGAGCTCCTACGAGCAGTACTTC
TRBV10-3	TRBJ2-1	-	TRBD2	CAISETSGNEQFF	TGTGCCATCAGTGAGACTAGCGGCAATGAGCAGTTCTTC
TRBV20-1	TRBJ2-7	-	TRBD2	CSARDLGGGRRNSYEQYF	TGCAGTGCTAGAGACCTCGGGGGCGGGAGGAGAAACTCCTACGAGCAGTACTTC
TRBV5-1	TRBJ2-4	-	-	CASSLEWDQSIQYF	TGCGCCAGCAGCTTGGAATGGGATCAGAGCATTCAGTACTTC
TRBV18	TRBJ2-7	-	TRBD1	CASSPSRGSYEQYF	TGTGCCAGCTCACCTAGCAGGGGGTCCTACGAGCAGTACTTC
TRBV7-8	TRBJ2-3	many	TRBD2	CASSFSGGGSDTQYF	TGTGCCAGCAGCTTTAGCGGGGGGGGGTCAGATACGCAGTATTTT
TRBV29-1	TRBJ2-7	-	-	CSVAHTGGSYEQYF	TGCAGCGTTGCCCACACCGGGGGATCCTACGAGCAGTACTTC
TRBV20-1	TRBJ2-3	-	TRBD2	CSARRGSDTQYF	TGCAGTGCTAGGCGGGGGTCAGATACGCAGTATTTT
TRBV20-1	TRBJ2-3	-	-	CSAPNRRFTDTQYF	TGCAGTGCCCCTAACAGGAGGTTCACAGATACGCAGTATTTT
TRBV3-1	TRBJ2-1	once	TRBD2	CASSRRTSGVYNEQFF	TGTGCCAGCAGCCGCCGGACTAGCGGGGTCTACAATGAGCAGTTCTTC
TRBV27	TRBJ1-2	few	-	CASSFKGLYGYTF	TGTGCCAGCAGTTTTAAGGGCCTCTATGGCTACACCTTC
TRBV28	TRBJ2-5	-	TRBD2	CAIQLAGVETQYF	TGTGCCATTCAACTAGCGGGAGTCGAGACCCAGTACTTC
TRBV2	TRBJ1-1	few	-	CASGKQGPEAFF	TGTGCCAGCGGAAAACAGGGACCTGAAGCTTTCTTT
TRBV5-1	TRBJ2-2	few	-	CASSQTVSNTGELFF	TGCGCCAGCAGCCAGACGGTGTCGAACACCGGGGAGCTGTTTTTT
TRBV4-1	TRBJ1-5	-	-	CASATDGRGNQPQHF	TGCGCCAGCGCCACCGACGGACGTGGGAATCAGCCCCAGCATTTT
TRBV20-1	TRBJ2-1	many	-	CSAFSNEQFF	TGCAGTGCTTTCAGCAATGAGCAGTTCTTC
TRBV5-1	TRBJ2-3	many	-	CASSAPASTDTQYF	TGCGCCAGCAGCGCCCCGGCTAGCACAGATACGCAGTATTTT
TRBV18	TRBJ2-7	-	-	CASSNSPYEQYF	TGTGCCAGCTCCAATTCCCCCTACGAGCAGTACTTC
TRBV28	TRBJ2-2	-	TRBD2	CASSFSGRAKELFF	TGTGCCAGCAGTTTTAGCGGGAGGGCGAAGGAGCTGTTTTTT
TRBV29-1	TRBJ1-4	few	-	CSVEENRNEKLFF	TGCAGCGTTGAAGAGAACCGTAATGAAAAACTGTTTTTT
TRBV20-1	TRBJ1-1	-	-	CLFGGTEAFF	TGCCTGTTCGGCGGCACTGAAGCTTTCTTT
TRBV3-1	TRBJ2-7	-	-	CASSQAPNRAYEQYF	TGTGCCAGCAGCCAAGCTCCCAACAGGGCCTACGAGCAGTACTTC
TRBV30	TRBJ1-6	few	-	CAGRDSPLHF	TGTGCCGGCAGGGATTCACCCCTCCACTTT
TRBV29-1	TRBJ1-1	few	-	CSVGFPESNTEAFF	TGCAGCGTTGGCTTTCCGGAATCTAACACTGAAGCTTTCTTT
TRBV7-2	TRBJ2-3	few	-	CASSLDLGTQYF	TGTGCCAGCAGCTTAGATCTCGGTACGCAGTATTTT
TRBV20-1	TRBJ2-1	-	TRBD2	CSAGTSGRGNEQFF	TGCAGTGCGGGGACTAGCGGGAGGGGCAATGAGCAGTTCTTC
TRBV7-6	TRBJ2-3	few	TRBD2	CASSPRPGTSGRALDTQYF	TGTGCCAGCAGCCCACGTCCCGGGACTAGCGGGAGGGCCCTAGATACGCAGTATTTT
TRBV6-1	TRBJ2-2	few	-	CASSELGGAFGELFF	TGTGCCAGCAGTGAACTTGGGGGGGCGTTCGGGGAGCTGTTTTTT